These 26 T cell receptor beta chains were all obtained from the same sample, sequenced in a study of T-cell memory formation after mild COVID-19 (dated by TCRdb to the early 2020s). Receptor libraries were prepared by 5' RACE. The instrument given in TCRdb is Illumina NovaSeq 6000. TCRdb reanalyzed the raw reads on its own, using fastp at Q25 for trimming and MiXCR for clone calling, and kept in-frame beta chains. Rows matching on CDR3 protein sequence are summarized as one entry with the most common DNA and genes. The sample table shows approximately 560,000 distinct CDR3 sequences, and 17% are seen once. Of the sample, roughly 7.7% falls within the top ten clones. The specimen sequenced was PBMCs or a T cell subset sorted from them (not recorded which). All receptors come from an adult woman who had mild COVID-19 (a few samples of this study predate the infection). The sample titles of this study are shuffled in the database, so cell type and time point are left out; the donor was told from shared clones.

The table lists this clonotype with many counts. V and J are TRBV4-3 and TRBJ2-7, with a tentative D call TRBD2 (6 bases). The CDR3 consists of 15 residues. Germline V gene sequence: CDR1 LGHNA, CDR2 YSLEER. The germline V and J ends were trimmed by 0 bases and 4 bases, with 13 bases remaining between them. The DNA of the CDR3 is TGCGCCAGCAGCCAAGATTGGTCGGGAGCGTACGAGCAGTACTTC. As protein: CASSQDWSGAYEQYF.

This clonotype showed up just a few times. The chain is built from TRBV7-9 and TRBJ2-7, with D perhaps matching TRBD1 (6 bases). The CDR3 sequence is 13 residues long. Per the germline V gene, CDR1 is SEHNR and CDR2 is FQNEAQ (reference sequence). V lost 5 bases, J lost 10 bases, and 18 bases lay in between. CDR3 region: CASSPAGAQEQYF. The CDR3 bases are TGTGCCAGCAGCCCCGCAGGGGCGCAAGAACAGTACTTC.

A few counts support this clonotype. The CDR3 DNA sequence: TGCAGCGTTAGGGGGACAGGGGTTTTAAGCTACAATGAGCAGTTCTTC. Translating gives CSVRGTGVLSYNEQFF. The rearrangement links TRBV29-1 to TRBJ2-1, with 10 nucleotides matching TRBD1. V was pared by 5 bases and J by 3 bases, with 10 bases of the junction left unmatched. This CDR3 comprises 16 residues. CDR1 and CDR2 (germline): SQVTM, ANQGSEA.

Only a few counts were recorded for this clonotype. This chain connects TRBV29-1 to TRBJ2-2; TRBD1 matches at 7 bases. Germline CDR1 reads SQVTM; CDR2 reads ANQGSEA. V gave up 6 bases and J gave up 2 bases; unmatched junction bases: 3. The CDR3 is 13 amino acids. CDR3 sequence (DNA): TGCAGCGTCGGGACAGTCAACACCGGGGAGCTGTTTTTT. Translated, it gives CSVGTVNTGELFF.

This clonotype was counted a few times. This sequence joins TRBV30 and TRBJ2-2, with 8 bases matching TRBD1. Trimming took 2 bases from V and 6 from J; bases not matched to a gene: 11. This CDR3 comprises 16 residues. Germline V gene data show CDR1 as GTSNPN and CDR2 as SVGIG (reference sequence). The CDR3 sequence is CAWSTRQGRFAGELFF. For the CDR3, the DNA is TGTGCCTGGAGTACCCGACAGGGGAGATTCGCCGGGGAGCTGTTTTTT.

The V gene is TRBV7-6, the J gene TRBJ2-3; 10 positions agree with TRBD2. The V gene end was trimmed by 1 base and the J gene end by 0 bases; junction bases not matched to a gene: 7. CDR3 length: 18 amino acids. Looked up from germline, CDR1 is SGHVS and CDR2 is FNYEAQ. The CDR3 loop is CASSLGRIAGGSTDTQYF. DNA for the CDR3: TGTGCCAGCAGCTTAGGTCGCATAGCGGGAGGTAGCACAGATACGCAGTATTTT.

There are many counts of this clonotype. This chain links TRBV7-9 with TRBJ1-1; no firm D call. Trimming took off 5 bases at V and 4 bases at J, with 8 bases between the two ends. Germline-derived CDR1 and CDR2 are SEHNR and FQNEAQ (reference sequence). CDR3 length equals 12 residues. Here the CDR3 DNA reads TGTGCCAGCAGCCTCGGACTCACTGAAGCTTTCTTT. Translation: CASSLGLTEAFF.

CDR3 sequence (DNA): TGTGCCAGCAGTTTCGCCACCGGGTTGGGGGTTAATAATTCACCCCTCCACTTT. Translation: CASSFATGLGVNNSPLHF. The chain has TRBV12-3 or TRBV12-4 and TRBJ1-6; possible D gene TRBD1, 5 bases. The CDR3 runs 18 residues. The V end was cut by 3 bases, the J end by 5 bases, with 20 bases between.

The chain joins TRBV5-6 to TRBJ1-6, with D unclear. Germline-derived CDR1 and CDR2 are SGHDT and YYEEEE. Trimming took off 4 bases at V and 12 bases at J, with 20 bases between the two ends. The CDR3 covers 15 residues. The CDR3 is CASSGDSGVKLPLHF. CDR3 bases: TGTGCCAGCAGCGGTGATTCCGGGGTGAAATTACCCCTCCACTTT.

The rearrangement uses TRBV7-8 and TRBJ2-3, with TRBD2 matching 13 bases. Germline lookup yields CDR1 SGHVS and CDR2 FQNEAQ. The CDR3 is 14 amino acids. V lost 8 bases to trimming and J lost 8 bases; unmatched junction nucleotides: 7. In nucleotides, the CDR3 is TGTGCCAGCGGCCGGACTAGCGGGAGTGTTACGCAGTATTTT. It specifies CASGRTSGSVTQYF.

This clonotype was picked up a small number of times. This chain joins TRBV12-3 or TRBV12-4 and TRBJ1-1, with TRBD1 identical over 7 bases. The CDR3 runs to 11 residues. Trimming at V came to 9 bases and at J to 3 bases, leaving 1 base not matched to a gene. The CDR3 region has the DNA TGTGCCAGTCAGGGGGACACTGAAGCTTTCTTT. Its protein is CASQGDTEAFF.

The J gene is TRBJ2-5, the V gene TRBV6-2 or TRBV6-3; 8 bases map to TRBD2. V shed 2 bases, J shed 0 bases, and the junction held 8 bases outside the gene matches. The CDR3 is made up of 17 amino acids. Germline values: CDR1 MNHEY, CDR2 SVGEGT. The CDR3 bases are TGTGCCAGCAGTTACACCGTGACTAGCGCCAACCAAGAGACCCAGTACTTC. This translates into CASSYTVTSANQETQYF.

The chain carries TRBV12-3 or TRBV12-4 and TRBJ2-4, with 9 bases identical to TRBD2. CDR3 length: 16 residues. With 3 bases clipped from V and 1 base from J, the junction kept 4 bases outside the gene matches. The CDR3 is CASSFFSGGAKNIQYF. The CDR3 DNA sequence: TGTGCCAGCAGTTTTTTCAGCGGGGGGGCCAAAAACATTCAGTACTTC.

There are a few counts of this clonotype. The CDR3 nucleotides are TGCGCCAGCAGCTCGGGACAGAGCCCAGAGACCCAGTACTTC. Translated: CASSSGQSPETQYF. The chain uses TRBV5-1 and TRBJ2-5; 7 positions agree with TRBD1. CDR3 length: 14 amino acids. V was pared by 3 bases and J by 4 bases, with 6 bases of the junction left unmatched. The germline CDR1 and CDR2 sequences are SGHRS and YFSETQ.

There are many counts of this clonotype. The CDR3 protein is CASSLGAANQPQHF. The CDR3 coding sequence is TGCGCCAGCAGCTTGGGGGCAGCTAATCAGCCCCAGCATTTT. The chain carries TRBV5-1 and TRBJ1-5; D not resolved. Germline V gives CDR1 SGHRS, CDR2 YFSETQ. Trimming removed 0 bases at V and 4 bases at J, with 8 bases between. The CDR3 totals 14 residues.

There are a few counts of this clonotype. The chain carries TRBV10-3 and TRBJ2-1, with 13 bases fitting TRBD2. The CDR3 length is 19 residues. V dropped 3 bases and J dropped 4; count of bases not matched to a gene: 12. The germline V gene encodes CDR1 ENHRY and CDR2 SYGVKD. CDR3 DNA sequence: TGTGCCATCAGTGATCCGGGCACTAGCGGGAGGGCCGCGTACAATGAGCAGTTCTTC. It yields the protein CAISDPGTSGRAAYNEQFF.

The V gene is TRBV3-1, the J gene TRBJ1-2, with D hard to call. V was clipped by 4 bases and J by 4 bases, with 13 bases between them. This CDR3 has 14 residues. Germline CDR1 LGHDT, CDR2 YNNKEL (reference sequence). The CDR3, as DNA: TGTGCCAGCAGCCTCCCTGGAGTTGTCTATGGCTACACCTTC. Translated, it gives CASSLPGVVYGYTF.

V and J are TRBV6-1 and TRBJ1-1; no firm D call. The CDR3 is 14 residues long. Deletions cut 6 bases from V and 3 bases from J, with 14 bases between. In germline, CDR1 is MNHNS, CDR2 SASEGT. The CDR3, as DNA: TGTGCCAGCAGATTAGAGAGGCGGGACACTGAAGCTTTCTTT. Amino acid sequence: CASRLERRDTEAFF.

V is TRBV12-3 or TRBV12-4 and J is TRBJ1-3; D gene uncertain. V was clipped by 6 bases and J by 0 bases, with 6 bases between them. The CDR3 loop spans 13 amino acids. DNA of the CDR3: TGTGCCAGCAGCAGGCGCTCTGGAAACACCATATATTTT. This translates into CASSRRSGNTIYF.

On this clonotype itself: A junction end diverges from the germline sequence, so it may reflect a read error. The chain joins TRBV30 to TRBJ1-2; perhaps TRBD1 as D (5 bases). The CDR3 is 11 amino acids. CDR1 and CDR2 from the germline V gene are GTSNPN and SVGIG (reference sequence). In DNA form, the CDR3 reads TGTGCCTGGAGGTCCGGGACCGCGAACGACTTC. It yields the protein CAWRSGTANDF.

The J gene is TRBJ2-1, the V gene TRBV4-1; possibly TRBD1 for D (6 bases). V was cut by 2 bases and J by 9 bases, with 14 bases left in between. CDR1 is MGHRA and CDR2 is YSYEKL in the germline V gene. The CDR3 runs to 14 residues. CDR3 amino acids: CASSQPRTDREQFF. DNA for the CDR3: TGCGCCAGCAGCCAACCCCGGACAGATCGTGAGCAGTTCTTC.

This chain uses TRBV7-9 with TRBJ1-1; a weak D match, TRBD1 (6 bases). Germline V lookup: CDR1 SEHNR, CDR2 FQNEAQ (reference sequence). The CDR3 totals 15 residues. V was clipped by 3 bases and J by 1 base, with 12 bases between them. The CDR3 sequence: CASSFLGQSNTEAFF. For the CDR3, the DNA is TGTGCCAGCAGCTTCTTAGGACAGTCGAACACTGAAGCTTTCTTT.

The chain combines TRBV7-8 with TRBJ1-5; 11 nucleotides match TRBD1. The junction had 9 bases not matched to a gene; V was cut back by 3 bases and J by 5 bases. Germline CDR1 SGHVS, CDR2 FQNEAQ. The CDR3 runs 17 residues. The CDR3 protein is CASSLLTGTGGYQPQHF. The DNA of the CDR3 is TGTGCCAGCAGCTTGTTGACCGGGACAGGGGGTTATCAGCCCCAGCATTTT.

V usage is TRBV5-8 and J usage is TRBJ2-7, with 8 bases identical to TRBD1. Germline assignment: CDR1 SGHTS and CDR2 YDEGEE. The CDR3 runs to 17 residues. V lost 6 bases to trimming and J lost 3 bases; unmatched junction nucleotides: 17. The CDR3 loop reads CASIPPVGQGRVYEQYF. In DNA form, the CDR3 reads TGTGCCAGCATCCCTCCCGTTGGACAGGGACGTGTCTACGAGCAGTACTTC.

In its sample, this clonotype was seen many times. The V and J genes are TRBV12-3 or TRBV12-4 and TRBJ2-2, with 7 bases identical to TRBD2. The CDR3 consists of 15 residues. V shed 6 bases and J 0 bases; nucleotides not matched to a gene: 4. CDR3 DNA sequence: TGTGCCAGCAGCTTGGGAGGGGCGAACACCGGGGAGCTGTTTTTT. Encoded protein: CASSLGGANTGELFF.

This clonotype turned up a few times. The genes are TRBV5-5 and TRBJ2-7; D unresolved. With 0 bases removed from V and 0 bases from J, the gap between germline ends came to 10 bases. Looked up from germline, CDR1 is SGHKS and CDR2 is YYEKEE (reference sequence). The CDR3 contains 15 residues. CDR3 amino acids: CASSLVIRNSYEQYF. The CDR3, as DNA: TGTGCCAGCAGCTTGGTTATCAGGAACTCCTACGAGCAGTACTTC.